Given below is one T cell receptor (beta chain) in context. Its cognate antigen is unknown. The junction departs from the called germline gene at one end, perhaps through a read error. The germline V gene encodes CDR1 SGHTA and CDR2 FQGNSA. CDR3 length: 13 residues. These data are taken from a study of T cell repertoires in cytomegalovirus infection. The overall study: TCR beta signatures that were public indicated CMV infection and matching HLA type.

Whole-study results and caveats: Frequencies of public TCR beta families were cumulated, and this identified carriers of CMV plus the relevant HLA. Ex vivo responses were dominated by HLA-C-restricted CMV-specific TCR beta clonotypes.

TCRdb analysed the reads with MiXCR anew, one entry per CDR3 protein. The sample consists of some 6,100 distinct CDR3 sequences, around 52% of them appearing once. The sequencing input was PBMCs, sequenced either directly or after in vitro stimulation (not recorded which). The TCR was taken from a human donor in good health (CMV status not recorded). Some clones in this sample may be carry-over from other donors' samples. The V gene is TRBV7-2, the J gene TRBJ1-5; maybe TRBD1 (5 bases). The CDR3 here is CASSLRDYQPQQF. The CDR3 DNA reads as TGTGCCAGCAGCCTCCGGGACTACCAGCCCCAGCAGTTT.